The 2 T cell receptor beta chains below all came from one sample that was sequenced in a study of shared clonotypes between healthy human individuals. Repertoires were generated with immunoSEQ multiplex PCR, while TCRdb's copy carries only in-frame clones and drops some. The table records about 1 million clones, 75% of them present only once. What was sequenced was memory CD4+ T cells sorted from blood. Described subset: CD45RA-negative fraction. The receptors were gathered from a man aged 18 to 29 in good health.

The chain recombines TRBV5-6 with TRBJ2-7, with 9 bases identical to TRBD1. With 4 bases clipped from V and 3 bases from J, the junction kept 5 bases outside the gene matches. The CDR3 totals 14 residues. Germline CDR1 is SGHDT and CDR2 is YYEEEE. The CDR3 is CASSVGQGLYEQYF. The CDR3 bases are TGTGCCAGCAGCGTGGGACAGGGCCTCTACGAGCAGTACTTC. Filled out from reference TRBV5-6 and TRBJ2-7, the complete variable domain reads DAGVTQSPTHLIKTRGQQVTLRCSPKSGHDTVSWYQQALGQGPQFIFQYYEEEERQRGNFPDRFSGHQFPNYSSELNVNALLLGDSALYLCASSVGQGLYEQYFGPGTRLTVT.

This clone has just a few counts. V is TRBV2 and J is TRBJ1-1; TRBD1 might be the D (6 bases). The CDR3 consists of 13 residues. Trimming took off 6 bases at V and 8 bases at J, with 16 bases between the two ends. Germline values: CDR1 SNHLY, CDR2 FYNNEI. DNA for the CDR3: TGTGCCAGCAGCCAAGGGGGTAGCGGGGAAGCTTTCTTT. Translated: CASSQGGSGEAFF. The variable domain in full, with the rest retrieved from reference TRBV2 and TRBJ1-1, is EPEVTQTPSHQVTQMGQEVILRCVPISNHLYFYWYRQILGQKVEFLVSFYNNEISEKSEIFDDQFSVERPDGSNFTLKIRSTKLEDSAMYFCASSQGGSGEAFFGQGTRLTVV.